This T cell receptor (beta chain) was recovered during a study of CD8 T cells in ankylosing spondylitis. Study observations and caveats: Reports say disease-linked clones showed up significantly more in matched ankylosing spondylitis synovial fluid. Some motif variants had been reported before (in reactive arthritis synovial fluid and blood). One TCR beta motif, made up of roughly 8 highly homologous variants, appeared characteristic of ankylosing spondylitis blood.

The CDR3 loop spans 14 amino acids. The V gene end was trimmed by 3 bases and the J gene end by 5 bases; junction bases not matched to a gene: 7. Germline assignment: CDR1 SGHRS and CDR2 YFSETQ. This clonotype was observed many times. The antigen remains unidentified. Libraries for TCR beta were made by quantitative 5'-RACE with molecular barcodes. TCRdb re-called the 5' RACE reads with MiXCR, one entry per CDR3 protein. The table records approximately 250,000 distinct CDR3 sequences, around 25% of them present only once. Source material: blood, either unsorted or a sorted T cell fraction (not recorded which). The receptor comes from a male donor with ankylosing spondylitis or in good health (not recorded which). The V call is TRBV5-1, the J call TRBJ1-1, with 7 bases matching TRBD1. The CDR3 DNA follows: TGCGCCAGCAGCTCCTTCTTGACAGGGACTGAAGCTTTCTTT. Residues: CASSSFLTGTEAFF.